This paragraph covers one T cell receptor (beta chain) sequence. This clone came up once. This clone's antigen is unknown. No much larger clone exists at a distance of one base, and base qualities are not known. The sample's treatment or condition, from its label and the paper: approximately 18 received Ad26.COV2.S at low or high dose, single or two shots; about 5 received placebo; per-sample allocation not given. For vaccine and placebo recipients, the sequenced repertoires came from samples collected on day 63 after the first injection. Cohort 1b enrolled fewer than 30 adults aged 18-55 years at a single site in Boston, USA, between 29 July and 7 August 2020. Ad26.COV2.S was a replication-incompetent adenovirus type 26 vector expressing a prefusion-stabilized SARS-CoV-2 spike protein from the original Wuhan strain. From the cysteine up to the phenylalanine, the CDR3 has a length of 15 residues. The only DNA kept is the CDR3, 45 bases in frame from the first base. V is cut back by 3 bases and J by 5 bases, with 8 bases in the junction unmatched. Reading the germline V gene (reference sequence) gives CDR1 LNHDA and CDR2 SQIVND.

The data are from a study of Ad26.COV2.S vaccination and SARS-CoV-2 variants (dated by TCRdb to 2020 to 2023). Concerning the study at large: Donors in the vaccine arm were drawn from COV1001, a multicentre, randomized, double-blind, placebo-controlled phase I-IIa trial testing Ad26.COV2.S in healthy adults. Dosing of Ad26.COV2.S was intramuscular, at either 5x10^10 or 1x10^11 viral particles, delivered as one shot or as two shots spaced 56 days apart. TCRbeta repertoire sequencing served as the tool for gauging how specific and how broad the SARS-CoV-2-reactive T cell receptors were following Ad26.COV2.S vaccination. A total of 32 samples were included in the TCR-sequenced set, comprising 19 Ad26.COV2.S vaccine recipients, 5 placebo recipients and 8 SARS-CoV-2 convalescent individuals. Participants in the trial were split at random into five groups of five each, receiving low-dose or high-dose Ad26.COV2.S once or twice, or else placebo on both occasions. Blinding of investigators to trial group allocation was maintained during experiments and outcome assessment.

TCRbeta CDR3 regions were sequenced with the immunoSEQ Assay. After extraction, genomic DNA underwent amplification by bias-controlled multiplex PCR, followed by high-throughput sequencing. For the original study's pipeline: To quantify the absolute abundance of every unique TCRbeta CDR3 region, sequences were collapsed and filtered. Usable DNA was measured by amplifying reference genes present in all nucleated cells, and TCRbeta template counts were normalized to that usable DNA to estimate T cell fraction. Repertoire TCRs were annotated as SARS-CoV-2-specific when V gene, CDR3 amino acid sequence and J gene were exactly matched to a known reactive TCR set. The reference SARS-CoV-2 TCR set was derived from MIRA and filtered for enrichment in COVID-19-positive ImmuneCODE repertoires, a step that removed public or cross-reactive TCRs. Drawing on the MIRA antigens, annotated TCRs were analysed further at the level of specific ORF or position within ORF. Breadth was defined as annotated unique rearrangements over total unique productive rearrangements; depth was the summed frequency of those rearrangements. Two-sided Wilcoxon rank-sum tests were applied when comparing TCR breadth between groups. TCRdb stores this immuneACCESS table with in-frame sequences only. Part of the clones is absent; in the studies checked, under half of the shortfall reflects unresolved V genes, and no reason is known for the rest. Clone size and the V and J calls come from that table; the DNA yielded D and trimming. The sample contains fewer than 900,000 clones, roughly nine tenths of them found a single time. Approximately 1.5% of the sample lies in the top ten.

On the study overall, not on this receptor specifically: Comparing responses between vaccine doses or regimens was not something the study was powered to do. Vaccine and placebo recipients had similar non-spike TCR breadth, a finding consistent with the vaccine containing only spike. The authors noted that total T cell responses may have been underestimated by the TCR breadth and depth analyses. After vaccination, spike-specific CD8+ and CD4+ T cell responses were reported to show substantial breadth. Higher spike-specific TCR breadth was observed in Ad26.COV2.S recipients than in placebo recipients (P = 0.0014).

This TCR was recovered from a person between 18 and 65 years old who received the Ad26.COV2.S COVID-19 vaccine or a placebo. The chain is encoded by TRBV19 joined to TRBJ2-5; the central 8 bases match TRBD2. The sample here was peripheral blood, taken in a trial of Ad26.COV2.S vaccine versus placebo. The CDR3 amino acid sequence is: CASSINGGGMETQYF. The DNA sequence reads TGTGCCAGTAGTATTAATGGCGGGGGGATGGAGACCCAGTACTTC.